This T cell receptor beta chain was captured in a study of CD8 T cells in ankylosing spondylitis. Findings of the study overall: A motif of eight or nine highly homologous TCR beta variants was seen as apparently characteristic of ankylosing spondylitis blood. A CD8+ phenotype characterized the disease-linked clones, which were relatively rare in peripheral blood. Enrichment of disease-linked clones was reportedly significant in matched ankylosing spondylitis synovial fluid.

Germline assignment: CDR1 SEHNR and CDR2 FQNEAQ (reference sequence). Trimming at V came to 4 bases and at J to 6 bases, leaving 2 bases not matched to a gene. The CDR3 is 13 residues long. This clonotype was seen at least ten times. Its antigen is unknown. Scientists made TCR beta libraries using quantitative 5'-RACE with molecular barcodes. TCRdb used MiXCR to reprocess the 5' RACE reads, holding one entry per CDR3 protein. The data hold 450,000 to 550,000 distinct CDR3 sequences, with 5.3% observed a single time. This chain connects TRBV7-9 to TRBJ1-2, with 10 bases lining up with TRBD1. This receptor was taken from a male donor with ankylosing spondylitis. Sequencing was done on a sample of blood, either unsorted or a sorted T cell fraction (not recorded which). The CDR3 protein is CASSSGQGDGYTF. The CDR3 nucleotides read TGTGCCAGCAGCTCCGGACAGGGGGATGGCTACACCTTC.